The clone carrying this TCR beta chain was seen a few times. What it binds is not known. In germline, CDR1 is SGHRS, CDR2 YFSETQ. The CDR3 runs to 15 residues. V shed 4 bases, J shed 4 bases, and the junction held 8 bases outside the gene matches. 5'RACE template switching added a universal primer site and UMIs to TCR cDNA. TCRdb analysed the 5' RACE reads with MiXCR anew, one entry per CDR3 protein. The table includes more than 300,000 distinct CDR3 sequences, around a tenth detected once. This entry belongs to a study of T cells after yellow fever vaccination. Overall study results and limits: A large majority of primary-vaccination clones showed up again after the booster (around 95% CD4, almost 90% CD8).

The source is a man aged 18 to 29 who received the YFV17D yellow fever vaccine. The material sequenced was CD4+ T cells sorted from PBMCs, taken 45 days after the yellow fever booster vaccination. The chain employs TRBV5-1 and TRBJ2-5, with 9 bases matching TRBD2. CDR3 region: CASSPGTSLGETQYF. The CDR3 DNA is TGCGCCAGCAGCCCGGGGACTAGCTTGGGAGAGACCCAGTACTTC.